In its sample, the clone carrying this T cell receptor (beta chain) was seen once. V shed 4 bases and J 1 base; nucleotides not matched to a gene: 7. The CDR3 loop spans 18 amino acids. Germline assignment: CDR1 SGHRS and CDR2 YFSETQ. TCRdb's table, derived via immunoSEQ multiplex PCR, lists solely in-frame clones and lacks some. The table includes around 49,000 clones, about nine tenths detected once. The source of the sample is a study of T cell changes during pregnancy in multiple sclerosis. The sequences come from CD4+ T cells from peripheral blood mononuclear cells, collected after pregnancy. V and J are TRBV5-1 and TRBJ2-3; 15 positions match TRBD2. The receptor was isolated from a female donor in good health, enrolled as a control in a pregnancy study. The DNA for the CDR3 is TGCGCCAGCAGCCCGGGACTAGCGGGGGGCGAGGGCACAGATACGCAGTATTTT. This codes for CASSPGLAGGEGTDTQYF.